This TCR beta chain was recovered during a study of tumor T cells in aggressive B-cell lymphoma. The table came from immunoSEQ multiplex PCR; TCRdb's copy has only in-frame clones and leaves some out. The sample lists fewer than 6,500 clones; 85% to 95% were seen once. V lost 0 bases and J lost 3, with 10 bases in between. The CDR3 spans 14 residues. Germline V lookup: CDR1 SGHDT, CDR2 YYEEEE. The rearrangement uses TRBV5-6 and TRBJ2-7; no firm D call. The receptor comes from an adult with diffuse large B cell lymphoma. Sequencing was performed on tumor tissue. The chain's CDR3 is CASSLAARFYEQYF. In DNA, the CDR3 is TGTGCCAGCAGCTTGGCCGCCAGATTCTACGAGCAGTACTTC.